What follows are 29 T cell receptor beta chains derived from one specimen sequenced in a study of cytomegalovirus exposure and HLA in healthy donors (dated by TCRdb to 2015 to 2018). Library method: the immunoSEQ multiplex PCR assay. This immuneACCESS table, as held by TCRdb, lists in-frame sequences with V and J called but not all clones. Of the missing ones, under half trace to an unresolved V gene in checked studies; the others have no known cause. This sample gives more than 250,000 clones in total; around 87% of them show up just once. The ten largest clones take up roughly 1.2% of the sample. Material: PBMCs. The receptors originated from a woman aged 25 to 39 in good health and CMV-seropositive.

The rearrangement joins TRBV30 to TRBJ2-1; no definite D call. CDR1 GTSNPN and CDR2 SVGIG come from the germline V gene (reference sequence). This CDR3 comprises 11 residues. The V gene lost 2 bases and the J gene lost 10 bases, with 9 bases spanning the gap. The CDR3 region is CAWSRNLEQFF. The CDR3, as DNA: TGTGCCTGGAGTAGGAATTTGGAGCAGTTCTTC.

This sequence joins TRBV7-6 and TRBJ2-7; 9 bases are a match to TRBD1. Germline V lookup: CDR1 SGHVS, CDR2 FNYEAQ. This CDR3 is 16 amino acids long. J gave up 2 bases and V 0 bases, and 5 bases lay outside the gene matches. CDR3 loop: CASSLASGQGTYEQYF. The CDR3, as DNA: TGTGCCAGCAGCTTAGCGTCGGGACAGGGTACCTACGAGCAGTACTTC.

Here the CDR3 reads CASSLSGTAYEQYF. The CDR3 coding sequence is TGCGCCAGCAGCTTAAGCGGGACGGCCTACGAGCAGTACTTC. The chain links TRBV5-1 to TRBJ2-7; TRBD2 agrees at 7 bases. Germline V gives CDR1 SGHRS, CDR2 YFSETQ. The CDR3 length is 14 residues. V shed 2 bases and J 2 bases; nucleotides not matched to a gene: 4.

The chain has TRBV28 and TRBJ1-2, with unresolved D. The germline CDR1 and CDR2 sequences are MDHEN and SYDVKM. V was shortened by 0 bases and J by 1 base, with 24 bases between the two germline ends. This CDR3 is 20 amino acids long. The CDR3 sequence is CASSLWVIGGRLPNNYGYTF. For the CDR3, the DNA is TGTGCCAGCAGTTTATGGGTTATTGGCGGCAGGCTCCCCAATAACTATGGCTACACCTTC.

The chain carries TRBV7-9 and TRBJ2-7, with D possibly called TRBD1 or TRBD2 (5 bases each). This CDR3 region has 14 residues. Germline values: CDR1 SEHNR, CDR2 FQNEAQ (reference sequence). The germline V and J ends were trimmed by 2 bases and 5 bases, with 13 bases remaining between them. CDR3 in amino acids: CASSLPGTQNEQYF. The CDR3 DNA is TGTGCCAGCAGCTTACCTGGGACCCAAAACGAGCAGTACTTC.

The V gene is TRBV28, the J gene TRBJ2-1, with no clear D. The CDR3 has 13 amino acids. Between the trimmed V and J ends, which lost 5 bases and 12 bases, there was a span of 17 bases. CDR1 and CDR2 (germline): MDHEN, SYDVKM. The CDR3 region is CASSHTAWSLQFF. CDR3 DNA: TGTGCCAGCAGTCATACGGCCTGGAGTCTGCAGTTCTTC.

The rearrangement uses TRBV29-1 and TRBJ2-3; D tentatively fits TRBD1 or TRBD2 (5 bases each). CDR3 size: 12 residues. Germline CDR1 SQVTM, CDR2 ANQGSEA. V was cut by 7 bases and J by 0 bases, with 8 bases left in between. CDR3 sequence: CSAGTSTDTQYF. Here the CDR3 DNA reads TGCAGCGCTGGGACCAGCACAGATACGCAGTATTTT.

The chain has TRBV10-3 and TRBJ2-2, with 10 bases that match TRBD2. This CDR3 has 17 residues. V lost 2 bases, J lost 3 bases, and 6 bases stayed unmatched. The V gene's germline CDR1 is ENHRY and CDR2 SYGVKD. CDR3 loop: CAISEGASGSYTGELFF. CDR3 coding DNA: TGTGCCATCAGTGAGGGAGCTAGCGGGAGTTACACCGGGGAGCTGTTTTTT.

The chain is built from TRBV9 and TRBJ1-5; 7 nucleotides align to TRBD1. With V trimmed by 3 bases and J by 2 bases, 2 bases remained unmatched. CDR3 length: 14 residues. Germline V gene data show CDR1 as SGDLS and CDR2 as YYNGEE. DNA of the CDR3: TGTGCCAGCAGCGGGGGGACAGGCAATCAGCCCCAGCATTTT. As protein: CASSGGTGNQPQHF.

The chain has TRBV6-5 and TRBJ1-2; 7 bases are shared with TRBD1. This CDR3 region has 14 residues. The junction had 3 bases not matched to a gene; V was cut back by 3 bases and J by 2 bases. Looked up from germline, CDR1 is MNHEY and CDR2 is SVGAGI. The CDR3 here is CASSYRGRNYGYTF. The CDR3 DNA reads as TGTGCCAGCAGTTATAGGGGGCGAAACTATGGCTACACCTTC.

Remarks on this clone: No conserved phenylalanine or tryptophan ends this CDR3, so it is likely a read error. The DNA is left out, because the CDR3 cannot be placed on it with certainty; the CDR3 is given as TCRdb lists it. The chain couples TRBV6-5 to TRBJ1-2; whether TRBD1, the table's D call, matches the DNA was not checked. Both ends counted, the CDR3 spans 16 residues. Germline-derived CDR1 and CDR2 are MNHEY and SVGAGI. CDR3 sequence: CASSYPPLPPCCGTAM.

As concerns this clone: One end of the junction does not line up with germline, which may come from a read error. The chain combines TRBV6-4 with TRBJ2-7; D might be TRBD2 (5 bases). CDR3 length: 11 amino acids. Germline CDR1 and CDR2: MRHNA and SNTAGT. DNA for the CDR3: TGTGCCAGCAGTGACGGCCTAGCAGAGGTCTTC. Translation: CASSDGLAEVF.

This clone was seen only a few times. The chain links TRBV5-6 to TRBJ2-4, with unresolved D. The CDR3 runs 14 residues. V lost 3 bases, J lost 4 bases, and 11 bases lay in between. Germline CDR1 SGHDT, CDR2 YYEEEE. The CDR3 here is CASSYRTVKNIQYF. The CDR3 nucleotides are TGTGCCAGCAGCTACCGGACGGTAAAAAACATTCAGTACTTC.

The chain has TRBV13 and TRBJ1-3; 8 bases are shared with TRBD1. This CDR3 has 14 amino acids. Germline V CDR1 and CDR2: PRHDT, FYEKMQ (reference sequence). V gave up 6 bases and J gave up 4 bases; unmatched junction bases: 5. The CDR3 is CASSTDREGNTIYF. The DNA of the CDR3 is TGTGCCAGCAGTACGGACAGGGAGGGAAACACCATATATTTT.

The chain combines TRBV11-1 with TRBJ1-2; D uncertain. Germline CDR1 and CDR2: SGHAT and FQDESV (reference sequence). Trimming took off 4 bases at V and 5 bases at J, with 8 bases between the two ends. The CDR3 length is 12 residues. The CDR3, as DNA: TGTGCCAGCAGCTCAAAATGGTATGGCTACACCTTC. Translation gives CASSSKWYGYTF.

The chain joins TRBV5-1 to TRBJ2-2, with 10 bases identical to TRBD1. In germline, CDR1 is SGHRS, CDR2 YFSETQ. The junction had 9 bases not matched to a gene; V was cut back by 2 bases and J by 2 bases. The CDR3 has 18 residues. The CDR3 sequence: CASSFFRTGGRNTGELFF. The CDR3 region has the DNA TGCGCCAGCAGCTTTTTTCGGACAGGGGGTCGTAACACCGGGGAGCTGTTTTTT.

In DNA form, the CDR3 reads TGTGCCAGCAGTTCGGGACAGCGCAATCAGCCCCAGCATTTT. It specifies CASSSGQRNQPQHF. The chain employs TRBV6-6 and TRBJ1-5, with 7 bases identical to TRBD1. Per the germline V gene, CDR1 is MNHNY and CDR2 is SVGAGI (reference sequence). CDR3 length: 14 amino acids. V was pared by 4 bases and J by 2 bases, with 2 bases of the junction left unmatched.

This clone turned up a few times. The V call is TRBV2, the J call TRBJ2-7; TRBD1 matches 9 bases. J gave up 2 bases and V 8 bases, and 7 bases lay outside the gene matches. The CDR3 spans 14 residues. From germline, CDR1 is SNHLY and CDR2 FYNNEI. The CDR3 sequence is CASQRQGEAYEQYF. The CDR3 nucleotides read TGTGCCAGCCAACGACAGGGGGAGGCCTACGAGCAGTACTTC.

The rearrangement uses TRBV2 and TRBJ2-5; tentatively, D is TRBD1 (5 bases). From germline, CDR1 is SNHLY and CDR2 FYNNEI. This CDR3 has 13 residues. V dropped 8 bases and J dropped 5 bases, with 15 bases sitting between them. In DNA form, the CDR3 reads TGTGCCAGCCAAAGGGGCGCGGTGGAGACCCAGTACTTC. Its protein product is CASQRGAVETQYF.

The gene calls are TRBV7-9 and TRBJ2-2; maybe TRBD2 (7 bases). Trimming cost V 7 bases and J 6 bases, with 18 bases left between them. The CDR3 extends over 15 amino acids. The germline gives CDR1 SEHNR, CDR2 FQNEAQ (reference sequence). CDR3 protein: CASNIQSGGPGELFF. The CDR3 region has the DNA TGTGCCAGCAACATCCAATCGGGGGGCCCCGGGGAGCTGTTTTTT.

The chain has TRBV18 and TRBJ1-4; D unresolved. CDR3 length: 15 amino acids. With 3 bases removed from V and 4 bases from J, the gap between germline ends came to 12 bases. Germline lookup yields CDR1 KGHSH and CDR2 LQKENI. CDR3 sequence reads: CASSPPGRDNEKLFF. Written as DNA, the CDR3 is TGTGCCAGCTCACCCCCTGGTAGGGATAATGAAAAACTGTTTTTT. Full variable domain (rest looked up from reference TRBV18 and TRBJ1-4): NAGVMQNPRHLVRRRGQEARLRCSPMKGHSHVYWYRQLPEEGLKFMVYLQKENIIDESGMPKERFSAEFPKEGPSILRIQQVVRGDSAAYFCASSPPGRDNEKLFFGSGTQLSVL.

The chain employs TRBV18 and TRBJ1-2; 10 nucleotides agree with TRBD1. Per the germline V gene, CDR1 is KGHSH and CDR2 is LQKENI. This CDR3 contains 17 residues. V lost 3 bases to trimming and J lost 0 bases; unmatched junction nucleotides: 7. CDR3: CASSPRRDRGPNYGYTF. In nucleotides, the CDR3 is TGTGCCAGCTCACCCCGACGGGACAGGGGACCTAACTATGGCTACACCTTC.

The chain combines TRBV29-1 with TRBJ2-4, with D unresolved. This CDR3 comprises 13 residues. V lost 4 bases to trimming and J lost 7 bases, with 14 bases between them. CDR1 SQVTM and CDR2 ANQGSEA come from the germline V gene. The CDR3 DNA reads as TGCAGCGTTGTCCCTCGGACGGAGAACATTCAGTACTTC. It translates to CSVVPRTENIQYF.

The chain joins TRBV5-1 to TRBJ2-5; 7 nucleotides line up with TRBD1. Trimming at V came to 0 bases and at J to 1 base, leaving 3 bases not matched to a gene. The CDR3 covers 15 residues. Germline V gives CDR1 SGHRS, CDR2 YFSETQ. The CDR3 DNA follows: TGCGCCAGCAGCTTGGATCCAGGGGGCCAAGAGACCCAGTACTTC. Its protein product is CASSLDPGGQETQYF. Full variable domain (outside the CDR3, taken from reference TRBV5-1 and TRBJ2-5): KAGVTQTPRYLIKTRGQQVTLSCSPISGHRSVSWYQQTPGQGLQFLFEYFSETQRNKGNFPGRFSGRQFSNSRSEMNVSTLELGDSALYLCASSLDPGGQETQYFGPGTRLLVL.

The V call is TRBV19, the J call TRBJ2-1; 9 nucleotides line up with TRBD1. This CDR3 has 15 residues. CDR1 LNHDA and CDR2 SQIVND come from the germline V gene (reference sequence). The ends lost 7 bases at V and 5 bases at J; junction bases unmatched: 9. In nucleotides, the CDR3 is TGTGCCAGTACCCCCGGACAGGGGTGGAACAATGAGCAGTTCTTC. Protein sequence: CASTPGQGWNNEQFF.

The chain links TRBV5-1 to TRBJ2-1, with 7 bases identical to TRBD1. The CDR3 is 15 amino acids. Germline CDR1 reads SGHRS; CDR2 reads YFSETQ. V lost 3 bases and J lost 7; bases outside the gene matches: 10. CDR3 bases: TGCGCCAGCAGCTCGGGACAGATGGAGTTAAATGAGCAGTTCTTC. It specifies CASSSGQMELNEQFF.

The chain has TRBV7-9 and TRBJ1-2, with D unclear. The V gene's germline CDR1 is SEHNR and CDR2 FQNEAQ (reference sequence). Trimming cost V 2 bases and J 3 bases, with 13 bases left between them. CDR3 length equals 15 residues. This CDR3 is CASSLSPGRDYGYTF. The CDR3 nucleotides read TGTGCCAGCAGCTTAAGTCCGGGGAGGGACTATGGCTACACCTTC.

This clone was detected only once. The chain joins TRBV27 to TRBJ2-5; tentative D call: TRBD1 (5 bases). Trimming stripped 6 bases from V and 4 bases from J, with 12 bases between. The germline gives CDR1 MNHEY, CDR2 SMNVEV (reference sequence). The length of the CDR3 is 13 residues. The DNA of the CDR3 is TGTGCCAGCAGCTTGGCAGGGTCAGAGACCCAGTACTTC. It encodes CASSLAGSETQYF.

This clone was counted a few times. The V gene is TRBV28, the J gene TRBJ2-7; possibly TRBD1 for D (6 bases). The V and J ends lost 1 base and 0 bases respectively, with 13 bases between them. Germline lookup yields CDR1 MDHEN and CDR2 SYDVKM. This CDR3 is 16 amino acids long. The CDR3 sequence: CASSLSGHQSSYEQYF. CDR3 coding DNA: TGTGCCAGCAGTTTATCGGGACACCAGAGCTCCTACGAGCAGTACTTC.